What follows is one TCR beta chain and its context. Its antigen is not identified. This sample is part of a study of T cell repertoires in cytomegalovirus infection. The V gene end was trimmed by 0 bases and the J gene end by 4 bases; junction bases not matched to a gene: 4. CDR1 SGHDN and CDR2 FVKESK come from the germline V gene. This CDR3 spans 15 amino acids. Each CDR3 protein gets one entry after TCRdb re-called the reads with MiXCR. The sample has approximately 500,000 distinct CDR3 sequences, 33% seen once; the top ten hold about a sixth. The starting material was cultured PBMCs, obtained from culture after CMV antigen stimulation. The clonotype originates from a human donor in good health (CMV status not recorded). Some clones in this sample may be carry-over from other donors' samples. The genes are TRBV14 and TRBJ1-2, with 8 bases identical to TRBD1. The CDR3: CASSQDFQGAYGYTF. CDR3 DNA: TGTGCCAGCAGCCAAGATTTCCAGGGGGCCTATGGCTACACCTTC.